This TCR beta chain was observed in a study of regulatory T cells in long-lasting Graves disease. Study-level points and caveats: Accuracy was possibly reduced by small sample size.

Noted time point: newly diagnosed GD, antithyroid drugs for less than 3 months. RNA extracted from PBMCs served as the sequencing template. This clonotype was seen a few times. Its antigen is currently unknown. Building the TCR beta libraries relied on iRepertoire HTBI primers, and CDR3 regions underwent Arm-PCR. TCRdb independently ran MiXCR on the multiplex PCR reads; one entry per CDR3 protein. The sample lists roughly 420,000 distinct CDR3 sequences, about 16% seen once, with 20% to 25% in the top ten. The J segment lost 8 bases and the V segment lost 5 bases, leaving 13 bases of the junction unmatched. The length of the CDR3 is 16 residues. This sample was shared with a second study, whose subject was T cells in Graves' hyperthyroidism and ophthalmopathy. According to that study: HTBI primers drove first-round RT-PCR of the TCR CDR3.

The gene calls are TRBV12-3 or TRBV12-4 and TRBJ1-4; 8 bases fit TRBD1. Source: peripheral blood mononuclear cells (PBMCs), taken at new diagnosis, from a patient treated with antithyroid drugs. This receptor was identified in a woman aged 18-35 years with Graves disease. The CDR3 region is CASSRNPGQGGEKLFF. In DNA, the CDR3 is TGTGCCAGCAGTCGAAACCCCGGACAGGGTGGAGAAAAACTGTTTTTT.